This T cell receptor beta chain was sequenced for a study of T cell repertoires in cytomegalovirus infection. Only a few counts were recorded for this clonotype. What it recognizes is unknown. Each CDR3 protein gets one entry after TCRdb re-called the reads with MiXCR. The sample lists about 160,000 distinct CDR3 sequences, approximately 21% occurring once. Between the trimmed V and J ends, which lost 6 bases and 4 bases, there was a span of 13 bases. The CDR3 loop spans 14 amino acids. The V call is TRBV12-3 or TRBV12-4, the J call TRBJ1-5, with TRBD1 as a possible D gene (5 bases). This clonotype was obtained from a human donor in good health (CMV status not recorded). Some clones in this sample may be carry-over from other donors' samples. The input for sequencing was CD8+ T cells from cultured PBMCs, taken from culture after CMV antigen stimulation. The CDR3, as DNA: TGTGCCAGCAGACCGACAGTTTCAAATCAGCCCCAGCATTTT. As protein: CASRPTVSNQPQHF.